This T cell receptor (beta chain) was sequenced in a study of OX40 agonist ivuxolimab in advanced cancers. Assay: immunoSEQ multiplex PCR; the TCRdb copy retains only in-frame clones and omits some. The data contain about 80,000 clones, approximately 86% of them singletons. CDR3 size: 16 residues. The chain couples TRBV1 to TRBJ2-3; TRBD1, the D gene given by the table, was not confirmed from the DNA. TRBV1 is flagged as a pseudogene. This TCR derives from an adult with an advanced solid tumor such as melanoma, head and neck, liver or kidney cancer. Sequencing used CD4+ or CD8+ T cells sorted from blood, obtained in a trial of the OX40 agonist ivuxolimab. CDR3 in DNA: TGCACCAGCAGTCACACCACACCTCTTGGGGCTGGTACGCAGTATTTT. It is translated as CTSSHTTPLGAGTQYF.